This T cell receptor (beta chain) was captured in a study of T-cell reconstitution after alpha-beta-depleted transplantation in children. It was with unique molecular identifiers that the TCRbeta library was prepared. TCRdb analysed the PCR reads with MiXCR anew, one entry per CDR3 protein. The table lists roughly 500,000 distinct CDR3 sequences, around 17% of them singletons. The sequence was obtained from a human donor who donated a stem cell graft to a child with acute lymphoblastic leukemia. Sequencing used PBMCs from the stem cell graft donor, obtained from the stem cell graft.

The DNA for the CDR3 is TGTGCCAGCAAGTTGGGCCCCAGCTCCTACAATGAGCAGTTCTTC. Amino acids: CASKLGPSSYNEQFF. The rearrangement uses TRBV12-3 or TRBV12-4 and TRBJ2-1; D ambiguous. Trimming removed 7 bases from V and 0 bases from J, with 13 bases in between. The CDR3 length is 15 residues.